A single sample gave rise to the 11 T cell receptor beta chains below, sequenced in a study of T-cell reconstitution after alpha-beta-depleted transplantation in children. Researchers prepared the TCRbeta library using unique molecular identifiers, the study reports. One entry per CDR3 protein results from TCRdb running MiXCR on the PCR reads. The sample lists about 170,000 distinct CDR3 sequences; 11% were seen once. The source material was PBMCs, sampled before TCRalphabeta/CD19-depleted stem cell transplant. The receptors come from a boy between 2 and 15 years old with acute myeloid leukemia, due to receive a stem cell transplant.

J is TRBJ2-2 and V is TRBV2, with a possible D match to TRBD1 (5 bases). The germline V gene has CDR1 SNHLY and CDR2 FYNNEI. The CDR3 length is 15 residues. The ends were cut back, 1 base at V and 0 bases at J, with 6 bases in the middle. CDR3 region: CASSEGTPNTGELFF. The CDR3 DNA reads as TGTGCCAGCAGTGAAGGGACACCGAACACCGGGGAGCTGTTTTTT.

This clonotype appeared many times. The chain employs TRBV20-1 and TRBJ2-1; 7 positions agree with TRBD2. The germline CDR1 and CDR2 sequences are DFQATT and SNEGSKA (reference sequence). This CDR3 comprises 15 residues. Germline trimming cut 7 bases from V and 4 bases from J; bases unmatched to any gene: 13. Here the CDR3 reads CSGGGRDSSYNEQFF. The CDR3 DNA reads TGCAGTGGCGGTGGGAGGGACTCTTCATACAATGAGCAGTTCTTC.

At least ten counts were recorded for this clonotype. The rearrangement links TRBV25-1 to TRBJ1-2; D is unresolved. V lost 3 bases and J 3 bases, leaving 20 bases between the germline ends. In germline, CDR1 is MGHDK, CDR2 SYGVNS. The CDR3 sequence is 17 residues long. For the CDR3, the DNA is TGTGCCAGCAGTGATCTCGGGCAGGACCGAGACTACTATGGCTACACCTTC. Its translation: CASSDLGQDRDYYGYTF.

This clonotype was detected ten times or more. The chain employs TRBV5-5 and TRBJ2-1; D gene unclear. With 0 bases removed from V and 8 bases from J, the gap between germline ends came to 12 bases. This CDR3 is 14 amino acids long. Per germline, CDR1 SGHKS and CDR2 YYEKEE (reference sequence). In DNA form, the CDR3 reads TGTGCCAGCAGCTTGGCCGGTTTGATGGATGAGCAGTTCTTC. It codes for CASSLAGLMDEQFF. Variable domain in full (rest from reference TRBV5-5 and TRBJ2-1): DAGVTQSPTHLIKTRGQQVTLRCSPISGHKSVSWYQQVLGQGPQFIFQYYEKEERGRGNFPDRFSARQFPNYSSELNVNALLLGDSALYLCASSLAGLMDEQFFGPGTRLTVL.

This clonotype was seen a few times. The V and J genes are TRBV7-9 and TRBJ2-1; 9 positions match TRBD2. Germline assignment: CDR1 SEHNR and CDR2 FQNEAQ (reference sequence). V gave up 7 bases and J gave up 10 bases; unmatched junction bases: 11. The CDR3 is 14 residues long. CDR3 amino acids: CASNPGGLAGEQFF. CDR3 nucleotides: TGTGCCAGCAACCCGGGGGGGCTAGCGGGAGAGCAGTTCTTC.

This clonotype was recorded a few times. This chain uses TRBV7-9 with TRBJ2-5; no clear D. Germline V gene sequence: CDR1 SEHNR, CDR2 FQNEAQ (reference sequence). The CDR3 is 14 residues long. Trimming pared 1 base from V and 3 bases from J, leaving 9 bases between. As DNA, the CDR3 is TGTGCCAGCAGCTTAGTGGTGGCGGAAGAGACCCAGTACTTC. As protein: CASSLVVAEETQYF.

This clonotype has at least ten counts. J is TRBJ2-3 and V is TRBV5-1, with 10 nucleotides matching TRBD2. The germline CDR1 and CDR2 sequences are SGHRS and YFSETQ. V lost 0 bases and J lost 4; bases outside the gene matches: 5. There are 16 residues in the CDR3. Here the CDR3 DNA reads TGCGCCAGCAGCTTGGGTTTAGCGGGAGGCTCAGATACGCAGTATTTT. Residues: CASSLGLAGGSDTQYF.

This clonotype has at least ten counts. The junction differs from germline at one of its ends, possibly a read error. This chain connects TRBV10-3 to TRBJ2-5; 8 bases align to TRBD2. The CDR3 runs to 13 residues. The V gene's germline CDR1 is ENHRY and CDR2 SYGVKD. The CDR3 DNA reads TGTGCCACCGACGGTGGAGCGGGAGAGAGCCAGTACTTC. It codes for CATDGGAGESQYF.

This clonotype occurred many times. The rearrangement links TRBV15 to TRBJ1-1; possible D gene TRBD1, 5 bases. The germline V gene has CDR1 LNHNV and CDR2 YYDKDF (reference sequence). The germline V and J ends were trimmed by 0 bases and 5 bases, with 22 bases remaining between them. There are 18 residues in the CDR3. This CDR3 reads CATSRDGQGLFLWTEAFF. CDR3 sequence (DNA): TGTGCCACCAGCAGAGATGGGCAGGGTCTTTTTTTGTGGACTGAAGCTTTCTTT. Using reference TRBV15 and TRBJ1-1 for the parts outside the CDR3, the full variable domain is DAMVIQNPRYQVTQFGKPVTLSCSQTLNHNVMYWYQQKSSQAPKLLFHYYDKDFNNEADTPDNFQSRRPNTSFCFLDIRSPGLGDTAMYLCATSRDGQGLFLWTEAFFGQGTRLTVV.

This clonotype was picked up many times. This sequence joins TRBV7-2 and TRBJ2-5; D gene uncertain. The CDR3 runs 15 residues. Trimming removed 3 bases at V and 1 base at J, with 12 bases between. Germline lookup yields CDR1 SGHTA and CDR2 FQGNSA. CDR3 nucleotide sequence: TGTGCCAGCAGCTTTTCGGGTCCCCCCCAAGAGACCCAGTACTTC. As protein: CASSFSGPPQETQYF. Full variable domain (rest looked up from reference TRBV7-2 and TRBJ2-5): GAGVSQSPSNKVTEKGKDVELRCDPISGHTALYWYRQSLGQGLEFLIYFQGNSAPDKSGLPSDRFSAERTGGSVSTLTIQRTQQEDSAVYLCASSFSGPPQETQYFGPGTRLLVL.

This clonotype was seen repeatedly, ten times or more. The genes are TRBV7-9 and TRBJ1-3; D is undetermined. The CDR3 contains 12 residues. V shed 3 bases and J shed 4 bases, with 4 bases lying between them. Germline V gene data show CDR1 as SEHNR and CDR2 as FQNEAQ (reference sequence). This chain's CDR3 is CASSFGGNTIYF. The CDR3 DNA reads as TGTGCCAGCAGCTTTGGCGGAAACACCATATATTTT.